Each of the 21 T cell receptor beta chains below was sequenced from the same sample in a study of cytomegalovirus exposure and HLA in healthy donors. The PCR used 60 Vbeta and 13 Jbeta primers. Some clones are missing from TCRdb's copy, which holds only in-frame ones; the method was immunoSEQ multiplex PCR. The sample shows 150,000 to 200,000 clones, 81% of them seen only once. Specimen: PBMCs. These receptors were collected from a woman aged 18-30 years in good health and CMV-seropositive.

The chain combines TRBV7-9 with TRBJ1-1; D not certain. The V end was cut by 5 bases, the J end by 7 bases, with 17 bases between. CDR3 size: 14 residues. Germline CDR1 reads SEHNR; CDR2 reads FQNEAQ (reference sequence). The CDR3 region is CASSLDFPNGEAFF. In DNA, the CDR3 is TGTGCCAGCAGCCTTGACTTTCCGAACGGTGAAGCTTTCTTT.

This clone was detected only a few times. The CDR3 sequence: CASSYPGTGGDTIYF. The CDR3, as DNA: TGTGCCAGCAGCTACCCCGGGACAGGGGGCGACACCATATATTTT. This chain links TRBV7-2 with TRBJ1-3; 12 nucleotides agree with TRBD1. Germline lookup yields CDR1 SGHTA and CDR2 FQGNSA. This CDR3 is 15 amino acids long. V lost 4 bases and J lost 8; bases outside the gene matches: 6.

This chain joins TRBV2 and TRBJ2-5; 7 nucleotides align to TRBD1. There are 14 residues in the CDR3. The J segment lost 0 bases and the V segment lost 9 bases, leaving 7 bases of the junction unmatched. Germline V lookup: CDR1 SNHLY, CDR2 FYNNEI. CDR3 in amino acids: CARETGSNQETQYF. DNA of the CDR3: TGTGCCAGAGAGACAGGGTCTAACCAAGAGACCCAGTACTTC.

This sequence joins TRBV5-1 and TRBJ2-2; TRBD1 agrees at 7 bases. Germline CDR1 and CDR2: SGHRS and YFSETQ. This CDR3 region has 16 residues. With V trimmed by 0 bases and J by 3 bases, 5 bases remained unmatched. This CDR3 is CASSLEGQAYTGELFF. The CDR3 bases are TGCGCCAGCAGCTTGGAAGGACAGGCCTACACCGGGGAGCTGTTTTTT.

The table lists this clone with a few counts. The chain carries TRBV15 and TRBJ2-1; possibly TRBD1 for D (5 bases). V lost 5 bases, J lost 6 bases, and 14 bases lay in between. The germline V gene has CDR1 LNHNV and CDR2 YYDKDF (reference sequence). The CDR3 has 14 residues. The CDR3 nucleotides are TGTGCCACCAGCGAGGACATCTTAATCAATGAGCAGTTCTTC. This encodes CATSEDILINEQFF.

The chain is built from TRBV27 and TRBJ1-1, with D maybe TRBD1 (5 bases). The CDR3 has 13 amino acids. The germline CDR1 and CDR2 sequences are MNHEY and SMNVEV (reference sequence). V was clipped by 0 bases and J by 4 bases, with 6 bases between them. The CDR3 is CASSLSGGTEAFF. CDR3 DNA: TGTGCCAGCAGTTTATCGGGGGGCACTGAAGCTTTCTTT.

The chain carries TRBV28 and TRBJ1-3; no firm D call. CDR3 size: 15 residues. Germline V lookup: CDR1 MDHEN, CDR2 SYDVKM. V lost 2 bases to trimming and J lost 0 bases, with 8 bases between them. The chain's CDR3 is CASSLALSSGNTIYF. DNA of the CDR3: TGTGCCAGCAGTTTAGCTCTCAGCTCTGGAAACACCATATATTTT.

This chain uses TRBV4-1 with TRBJ2-3, with D hard to call. V was pared by 1 base and J by 5 bases, with 13 bases between. This CDR3 comprises 15 residues. CDR1 is MGHRA, CDR2 YSYEKL, per germline. The CDR3: CASSQVGVVVDTQYF. In DNA, the CDR3 is TGCGCCAGCAGCCAAGTCGGAGTAGTTGTAGATACGCAGTATTTT.

This chain links TRBV19 with TRBJ2-7, with D tentatively TRBD1 (6 bases). The V gene lost 3 bases and the J gene lost 0 bases, with 12 bases spanning the gap. The germline gives CDR1 LNHDA, CDR2 SQIVND (reference sequence). The CDR3 extends over 15 amino acids. The CDR3 loop is CASSIEQGYSYEQYF. The CDR3 coding sequence is TGTGCCAGTAGTATCGAACAGGGTTACTCCTACGAGCAGTACTTC.

J is TRBJ2-4 and V is TRBV5-6, with 10 bases matching TRBD1. Germline V gives CDR1 SGHDT, CDR2 YYEEEE. Trimming at V came to 4 bases and at J to 2 bases, leaving 12 bases not matched to a gene. The CDR3 contains 18 residues. This chain's CDR3 is CASSRWSDRGLSKNIQYF. The DNA for the CDR3 is TGTGCCAGCAGCCGGTGGTCAGACAGGGGGCTTTCCAAAAACATTCAGTACTTC.

J is TRBJ2-7 and V is TRBV28, with 7 nucleotides matching TRBD1. V lost 5 bases, J lost 0 bases, and 4 bases stayed unmatched. The CDR3 length is 14 residues. Germline V CDR1 and CDR2: MDHEN, SYDVKM. The CDR3 sequence is CASSAGTASYEQYF. CDR3 sequence (DNA): TGTGCCAGCAGTGCCGGGACAGCCTCCTACGAGCAGTACTTC.

The J gene is TRBJ2-7, the V gene TRBV7-9; tentatively, D is TRBD1 (5 bases). V was cut by 1 base and J by 3 bases, with 16 bases left in between. CDR3 length: 16 amino acids. The germline CDR1 and CDR2 sequences are SEHNR and FQNEAQ (reference sequence). The CDR3 sequence: CASSLVQGLPLYEQYF. Written as DNA, the CDR3 is TGTGCCAGCAGCTTAGTTCAGGGTTTGCCCCTCTACGAGCAGTACTTC.

The V gene is TRBV2, the J gene TRBJ1-2; possibly TRBD1 for D (6 bases). The germline V and J ends were trimmed by 8 bases and 4 bases, with 20 bases remaining between them. The CDR3 runs 15 residues. Per germline, CDR1 SNHLY and CDR2 FYNNEI. The DNA for the CDR3 is TGTGCCAGCCGTTTTTTGACACAGGGTAGCTATGGCTACACCTTC. Translating it yields CASRFLTQGSYGYTF. Supplemented by reference TRBV2 and TRBJ1-2, the full variable domain reads EPEVTQTPSHQVTQMGQEVILRCVPISNHLYFYWYRQILGQKVEFLVSFYNNEISEKSEIFDDQFSVERPDGSNFTLKIRSTKLEDSAMYFCASRFLTQGSYGYTFGSGTRLTVV.

The chain uses TRBV7-6 and TRBJ1-1; D is unresolved. The CDR3 has 15 residues. The V gene lost 5 bases and the J gene lost 1 base, with 14 bases spanning the gap. Germline-derived CDR1 and CDR2 are SGHVS and FNYEAQ. This CDR3 reads CASSALSRRNTEAFF. CDR3 nucleotide sequence: TGTGCCAGCAGCGCCCTCAGTAGGAGGAACACTGAAGCTTTCTTT.

The chain links TRBV2 to TRBJ1-4; 7 positions match TRBD1. CDR3 size: 15 residues. The germline V gene has CDR1 SNHLY and CDR2 FYNNEI. J lost 8 bases, V lost 7 bases, and 13 bases had no gene match. CDR3 sequence: CASIYSGTAREKLFF. DNA of the CDR3: TGTGCCAGCATCTACTCCGGGACAGCAAGAGAAAAACTGTTTTTT.

This chain links TRBV6-1 with TRBJ1-1, with 9 bases identical to TRBD1. The CDR3 has 13 amino acids. The germline V gene encodes CDR1 MNHNS and CDR2 SASEGT. V lost 5 bases to trimming and J lost 6 bases; unmatched junction nucleotides: 4. The CDR3 DNA reads as TGTGCCAGCAGTCGGGACAGGGCTTCTGAAGCTTTCTTT. Its protein product is CASSRDRASEAFF.

V usage is TRBV6-5 and J usage is TRBJ1-1; 10 bases line up with TRBD1. The CDR3 covers 15 residues. Germline V gene data show CDR1 as MNHEY and CDR2 as SVGAGI. Trimming cost V 5 bases and J 3 bases; bases outside gene matches: 6. CDR3: CASSQDRGVDTEAFF. The CDR3 DNA follows: TGTGCCAGCAGTCAGGACAGGGGGGTCGACACTGAAGCTTTCTTT.

The V call is TRBV2, the J call TRBJ1-1, with 7 bases aligning to TRBD1. The J segment lost 1 base and the V segment lost 6 bases, leaving 5 bases of the junction unmatched. This CDR3 region has 14 residues. Germline V lookup: CDR1 SNHLY, CDR2 FYNNEI. CDR3 DNA sequence: TGTGCCAGCAGCGCGGGACAGAGGAACACTGAAGCTTTCTTT. Amino acid sequence: CASSAGQRNTEAFF.

This clone was counted a single time. The CDR3 nucleotides are TGTGCCAGCAGCCTGGAACGGGGGGTCGACTATGGCTACACCTTC. The encoded protein is CASSLERGVDYGYTF. The rearrangement links TRBV6-5 to TRBJ1-2; D perhaps matches TRBD1 (5 bases). The length of the CDR3 is 15 residues. The ends were cut back, 6 bases at V and 3 bases at J, with 17 bases in the middle. Germline lookup yields CDR1 MNHEY and CDR2 SVGAGI.

The rearrangement links TRBV2 to TRBJ2-3; 9 positions match TRBD1. CDR1 is SNHLY, CDR2 FYNNEI, per germline. Trimming cost V 6 bases and J 0 bases; bases outside gene matches: 4. The CDR3 loop spans 15 amino acids. The CDR3 DNA sequence: TGTGCCAGCAGCGACAGGGGGATTAGCACAGATACGCAGTATTTT. Protein product: CASSDRGISTDTQYF.

This chain joins TRBV6-5 and TRBJ1-2; the D is unclear. The CDR3 has 13 residues. Trimming took 5 bases from V and 6 from J, leaving 13 bases between them. Per germline, CDR1 MNHEY and CDR2 SVGAGI. CDR3 region: CASSQRGLDGYTF. The CDR3 DNA reads TGTGCCAGCAGTCAACGCGGGCTGGATGGCTACACCTTC.